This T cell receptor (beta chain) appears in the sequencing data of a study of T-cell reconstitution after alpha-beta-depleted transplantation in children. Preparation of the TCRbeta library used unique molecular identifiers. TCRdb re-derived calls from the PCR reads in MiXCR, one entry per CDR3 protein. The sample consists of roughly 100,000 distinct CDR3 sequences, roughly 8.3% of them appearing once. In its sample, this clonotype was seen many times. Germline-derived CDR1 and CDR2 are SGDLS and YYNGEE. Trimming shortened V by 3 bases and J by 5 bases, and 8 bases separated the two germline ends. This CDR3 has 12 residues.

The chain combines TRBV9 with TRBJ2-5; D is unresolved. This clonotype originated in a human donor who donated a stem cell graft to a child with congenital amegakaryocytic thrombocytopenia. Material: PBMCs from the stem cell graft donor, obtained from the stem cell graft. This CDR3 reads CASSGLNETQYF. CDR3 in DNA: TGTGCCAGCAGCGGACTGAATGAGACCCAGTACTTC.